The next 28 T cell receptor beta chains were all read from a single sample in a study of T cells after yellow fever vaccination. One entry per CDR3 protein results from TCRdb running MiXCR on the 5' RACE reads. Altogether about 340,000 distinct CDR3 sequences are present, 9.5% to 15% being singletons, with the ten largest covering about 3%. Sequences were derived from CD4+ T cells sorted from PBMCs, sampled 15 days after the yellow fever booster vaccination. The source is a man between 18 and 29 years old who received the YFV17D yellow fever vaccine.

This clonotype has a handful of counts. CDR3 in DNA: TGTGCCAGCAGGGGCACCGGGACTAGCGAACCGGAGACCCAGTACTTC. Its protein product is CASRGTGTSEPETQYF. The chain recombines TRBV28 with TRBJ2-5, with 10 bases aligning to TRBD2. Germline CDR1 and CDR2: MDHEN and SYDVKM. V lost 6 bases, J lost 5 bases, and 12 bases stayed unmatched. This CDR3 region has 16 residues.

V and J are TRBV7-8 and TRBJ1-5; the match to TRBD1 covers 7 bases. The CDR3 runs to 15 residues. Germline trimming cut 5 bases from V and 0 bases from J; bases unmatched to any gene: 4. The germline gives CDR1 SGHVS, CDR2 FQNEAQ. The CDR3 DNA follows: TGTGCCAGCAGCGTCAGGGGGTATAGCAATCAGCCCCAGCATTTT. Protein: CASSVRGYSNQPQHF.

This clonotype was seen a handful of times. J is TRBJ1-6 and V is TRBV3-1; maybe TRBD1 (6 bases). From germline, CDR1 is LGHDT and CDR2 YNNKEL (reference sequence). V dropped 4 bases and J dropped 9 bases, with 13 bases sitting between them. CDR3 length equals 14 residues. DNA for the CDR3: TGTGCCAGCAGCCTACGGGACACAAGTTCACCCCTCCACTTT. This sequence encodes CASSLRDTSSPLHF. The full variable domain, rest sourced from reference TRBV3-1 and TRBJ1-6, is DTAVSQTPKYLVTQMGNDKSIKCEQNLGHDTMYWYKQDSKKFLKIMFSYNNKELIINETVPNRFSPKSPDKAHLNLHINSLELGDSAVYFCASSLRDTSSPLHFGNGTRLTVT.

This clonotype was counted a few times. The chain employs TRBV20-1 and TRBJ1-2, with TRBD1 matching 7 bases. CDR3 size: 15 residues. Looked up from germline, CDR1 is DFQATT and CDR2 is SNEGSKA (reference sequence). V lost 3 bases and J lost 7; bases outside the gene matches: 14. Here the CDR3 DNA reads TGCAGTGCTAGCTCAGGGGGGGCGGGTGATGTTGGCTACACCTTC. It specifies CSASSGGAGDVGYTF.

This clonotype has just a few counts. The chain employs TRBV12-3 or TRBV12-4 and TRBJ1-5, with 10 positions matching TRBD1. V lost 5 bases, J lost 8 bases, and 15 bases stayed unmatched. The CDR3 extends over 17 amino acids. Here the CDR3 DNA reads TGTGCCAGCAGTAGGGGACAGGGGAGGAGGTATTTAGAGCCCCAGCATTTT. It encodes CASSRGQGRRYLEPQHF.

V usage is TRBV7-2 and J usage is TRBJ2-3; possibly TRBD1 for D (6 bases). From germline, CDR1 is SGHTA and CDR2 FQGNSA. Deletions cut 5 bases from V and 7 bases from J, with 16 bases between. This CDR3 is 14 amino acids long. CDR3 DNA sequence: TGTGCCAGCAGCACCCCAATGGACAGCCATACGCAGTATTTT. It is translated as CASSTPMDSHTQYF.

J is TRBJ1-3 and V is TRBV20-1; tentatively, D is TRBD1 (6 bases). Germline assignment: CDR1 DFQATT and CDR2 SNEGSKA (reference sequence). V was pared by 5 bases and J by 2 bases, with 13 bases between. The CDR3 is 14 amino acids. DNA for the CDR3: TGCAGTGCTGAATGGGGGGCTACTGGAAACACCATATATTTT. This sequence encodes CSAEWGATGNTIYF.

The V and J genes are TRBV24-1 and TRBJ2-1; 9 nucleotides line up with TRBD2. Germline assignment: CDR1 KGHDR and CDR2 SFDVKD. Trimming at V came to 2 bases and at J to 13 bases, leaving 5 bases not matched to a gene. This CDR3 comprises 13 residues. The CDR3 spells CATSDSWRGGQFF. The CDR3 coding sequence is TGTGCCACCAGTGATTCATGGCGGGGGGGCCAGTTCTTC.

The rearrangement uses TRBV20-1 and TRBJ2-7, with D hard to call. The length of the CDR3 is 16 residues. Trimming cost V 2 bases and J 2 bases, with 19 bases left between them. In germline, CDR1 is DFQATT, CDR2 SNEGSKA (reference sequence). CDR3 coding DNA: TGCAGTGCTAGAACTAAGCCCTTGTTGTCTGCCTACGAGCAGTACGTC. It specifies CSARTKPLLSAYEQYV.

This clonotype was seen a handful of times. The V and J genes are TRBV27 and TRBJ1-6, with D possibly TRBD1 on 6 matching bases. The CDR3 is made up of 15 amino acids. Looked up from germline, CDR1 is MNHEY and CDR2 is SMNVEV (reference sequence). The V gene lost 3 bases and the J gene lost 8 bases, with 14 bases spanning the gap. As DNA, the CDR3 is TGTGCCAGCAGTTTCGGCACAGGGAGACATTCACCCCTCCACTTT. Protein product: CASSFGTGRHSPLHF.

J is TRBJ2-3 and V is TRBV20-1; TRBD2 is a possible D gene (6 bases). Germline V CDR1 and CDR2: DFQATT, SNEGSKA (reference sequence). The germline V and J ends were trimmed by 5 bases and 2 bases, with 23 bases remaining between them. CDR3 size: 17 residues. In DNA, the CDR3 is TGCAGTGCTTCCCGAAGGGCTAGCGCGCCACTCACAGATACGCAGTATTTT. Protein product: CSASRRASAPLTDTQYF.

This clonotype was found a few times. The chain joins TRBV20-1 to TRBJ2-4, with TRBD2 matching over 15 bases. V was pared by 6 bases and J by 2 bases, with 5 bases of the junction left unmatched. The CDR3 extends over 16 amino acids. Germline CDR1 is DFQATT and CDR2 is SNEGSKA (reference sequence). The CDR3 coding sequence is TGCAGTGCCGGGGGACTAGCGGGGGGAACCAAAAACATTCAGTACTTC. Translating it yields CSAGGLAGGTKNIQYF.

CDR3 in amino acids: CASSPTSGAANEQFF. CDR3 bases: TGTGCCAGCAGTCCAACTAGCGGGGCGGCCAATGAGCAGTTCTTC. The chain joins TRBV7-9 to TRBJ2-1; TRBD2 aligns across 10 bases. The germline CDR1 and CDR2 sequences are SEHNR and FQNEAQ (reference sequence). The J segment lost 6 bases and the V segment lost 6 bases, leaving 8 bases of the junction unmatched. The CDR3 is 15 amino acids.

The rearrangement links TRBV12-3 or TRBV12-4 to TRBJ1-2; the D gene is possibly TRBD1 (5 bases). V was pared by 8 bases and J by 5 bases, with 12 bases between. The CDR3 sequence is 12 residues long. CDR3: CASGRDTYGYTF. The CDR3 DNA sequence: TGTGCCAGCGGCAGGGATACTTATGGCTACACCTTC.

In its sample, this clonotype was seen many times. CDR3 amino acids: CASSLFGNYEQYV. CDR3 DNA sequence: TGTGCCAGCAGCTTATTCGGGAACTACGAGCAGTACGTC. V and J are TRBV7-2 and TRBJ2-7; tentatively, D is TRBD2 (5 bases). Trimming pared 2 bases from V and 3 bases from J, leaving 8 bases between. The CDR3 spans 13 residues. CDR1 is SGHTA, CDR2 FQGNSA, per germline.

This clonotype showed up just a few times. The chain combines TRBV20-1 with TRBJ2-5, with D perhaps matching TRBD1 or TRBD2 (5 bases each). CDR1 is DFQATT and CDR2 is SNEGSKA in the germline V gene (reference sequence). This CDR3 is built from 16 residues. V lost 0 bases and J lost 5, with 19 bases in between. The CDR3 protein is CSARDPGPSNGETQYF. DNA for the CDR3: TGCAGTGCTAGAGATCCGGGGCCCTCAAACGGGGAGACCCAGTACTTC.

The chain carries TRBV20-1 and TRBJ1-2; 8 bases align to TRBD1. J lost 8 bases, V lost 6 bases, and 11 bases had no gene match. CDR3 length: 13 amino acids. Germline CDR1 DFQATT, CDR2 SNEGSKA (reference sequence). CDR3 DNA: TGCAGTGCCGTTGAAACAGGGGGATGGGGCTACACCTTC. Amino acid sequence: CSAVETGGWGYTF.

V and J are TRBV7-2 and TRBJ1-2; tentative D call: TRBD1 (5 bases). This CDR3 region has 15 residues. The V end was cut by 6 bases, the J end by 5 bases, with 19 bases between. Germline V gene data show CDR1 as SGHTA and CDR2 as FQGNSA. This CDR3 is CASSHGTTIKYGYTF. In DNA form, the CDR3 reads TGTGCCAGCAGTCACGGGACGACAATTAAATATGGCTACACCTTC.

This clonotype was counted ten times or more. As DNA, the CDR3 is TGTGCCAGCAGCCTGACTAGCGGGGAAGATACGCAGTATTTT. It translates to CASSLTSGEDTQYF. This rearrangement joins TRBV3-1 to TRBJ2-3, with 11 bases matching TRBD2. This CDR3 has 14 residues. Germline V gene sequence: CDR1 LGHDT, CDR2 YNNKEL (reference sequence). The ends lost 4 bases at V and 5 bases at J; junction bases unmatched: 2.

This clonotype appeared a few times. The chain uses TRBV5-1 and TRBJ2-1; D gene unclear. Trimming took off 5 bases at V and 7 bases at J, with 19 bases between the two ends. CDR1 is SGHRS, CDR2 YFSETQ, per germline. This CDR3 spans 15 amino acids. CDR3 residues: CASRSFSASGNEQFF. In DNA, the CDR3 is TGCGCCAGCAGGTCTTTTTCGGCTAGTGGAAATGAGCAGTTCTTC.

The rearrangement links TRBV7-3 to TRBJ2-3, with D perhaps matching TRBD1 (6 bases). Between the trimmed V and J ends, which lost 4 bases and 0 bases, there was a span of 14 bases. Germline V gene lookup returns CDR1 SGHTA and CDR2 FQGTGA. The length of the CDR3 is 16 residues. The CDR3 is CASSSTGTTSTDTQYF. The CDR3 DNA reads as TGTGCCAGCAGCTCTACAGGGACAACTAGCACAGATACGCAGTATTTT.

This clonotype has more than one count but fewer than ten. The V gene is TRBV24-1, the J gene TRBJ2-7, with D hard to call. V was trimmed by 1 base and J by 0 bases, leaving 12 bases between them. Germline V gene sequence: CDR1 KGHDR, CDR2 SFDVKD. The CDR3 is made up of 16 amino acids. The chain's CDR3 is CATSDFHKGYSYEQYV. CDR3 sequence (DNA): TGTGCCACCAGTGATTTTCATAAGGGATACTCCTACGAGCAGTACGTC.

This clonotype has more than one count but fewer than ten. The V and J genes are TRBV11-3 and TRBJ2-5; D is perhaps TRBD1 (6 bases). Germline V gene lookup returns CDR1 SGHNT and CDR2 YENEEA. The V end was cut by 1 base, the J end by 1 base, with 10 bases between. The CDR3 spans 15 residues. CDR3 protein: CASSLVMGAQETQYF. The CDR3 DNA reads TGTGCCAGCAGCTTAGTGATGGGGGCCCAAGAGACCCAGTACTTC.

This clonotype was counted a few times. V usage is TRBV12-3 or TRBV12-4 and J usage is TRBJ2-5; D is ambiguous. This CDR3 region has 13 residues. Trimming left V 7 bases short and J 5 bases short, with 14 bases between. This CDR3 reads CASTRPGRETQYF. The CDR3 DNA reads as TGTGCCAGCACGCGCCCCGGGCGTGAGACCCAGTACTTC.

This clonotype was seen a handful of times. This chain joins TRBV7-9 and TRBJ2-7; possibly TRBD2 for D (6 bases). V lost 0 bases and J lost 5, with 11 bases in between. This CDR3 is built from 14 residues. Germline V CDR1 and CDR2: SEHNR, FQNEAQ (reference sequence). CDR3 DNA: TGTGCCAGCAGCTTAGCGGGGGGAGACAACGAGCAGTACGTC. Translating gives CASSLAGGDNEQYV.

The V call is TRBV20-1, the J call TRBJ2-1, with D possibly matching TRBD2 (6 bases). CDR3 length equals 16 residues. The germline V gene has CDR1 DFQATT and CDR2 SNEGSKA (reference sequence). The V gene lost 0 bases and the J gene lost 0 bases, with 12 bases spanning the gap. CDR3 in amino acids: CSARDLAGSSYNEQFF. The CDR3 DNA reads as TGCAGTGCTAGAGATCTTGCGGGGAGCTCCTACAATGAGCAGTTCTTC.

The sample holds a few counts of this clonotype. The genes are TRBV29-1 and TRBJ1-1; D not resolved. CDR1 SQVTM and CDR2 ANQGSEA come from the germline V gene. Trimming removed 4 bases at V and 1 base at J, with 10 bases between. This CDR3 region has 13 residues. The CDR3 nucleotides are TGCAGCGTTGGGGTTTTTGAGAACACTGAAGCTTTCTTT. It encodes CSVGVFENTEAFF.

The rearrangement uses TRBV6-5 and TRBJ1-2, with 7 bases that match TRBD1. In germline, CDR1 is MNHEY, CDR2 SVGAGI. V lost 0 bases, J lost 5 bases, and 6 bases stayed unmatched. CDR3 size: 15 residues. CDR3 sequence (DNA): TGTGCCAGCAGTTACTCGTACAGGGGAGGTTATGGCTACACCTTC. Its translation is CASSYSYRGGYGYTF.